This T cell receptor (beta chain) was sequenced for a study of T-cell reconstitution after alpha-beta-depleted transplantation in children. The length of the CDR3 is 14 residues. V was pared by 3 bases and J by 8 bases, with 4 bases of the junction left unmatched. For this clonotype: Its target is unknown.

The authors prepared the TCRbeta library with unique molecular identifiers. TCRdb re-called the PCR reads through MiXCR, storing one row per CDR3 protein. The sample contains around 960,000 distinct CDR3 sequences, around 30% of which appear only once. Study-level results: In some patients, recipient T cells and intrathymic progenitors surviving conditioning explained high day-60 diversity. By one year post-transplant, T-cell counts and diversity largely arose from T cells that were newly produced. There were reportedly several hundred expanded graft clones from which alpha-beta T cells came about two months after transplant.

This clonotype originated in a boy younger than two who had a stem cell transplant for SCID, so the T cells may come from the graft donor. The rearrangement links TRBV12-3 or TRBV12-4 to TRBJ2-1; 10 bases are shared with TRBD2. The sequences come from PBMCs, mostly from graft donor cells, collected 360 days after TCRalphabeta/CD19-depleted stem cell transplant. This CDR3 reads CASSFQRGGYEQFF. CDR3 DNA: TGTGCCAGCAGTTTCCAGCGGGGGGGGTATGAGCAGTTCTTC.